Reported below is one T cell receptor beta chain. Its matching antigen is unknown. Repertoires were generated with immunoSEQ multiplex PCR, while TCRdb's copy carries only in-frame clones and drops some. The table shows about 5,500 clones, with roughly 94% occurring only once. The trim removed 4 bases at V and 1 base at J, leaving 4 bases unmatched. The CDR3 has 15 amino acids. In germline, CDR1 is SGHRS, CDR2 YFSETQ. The data are from a study of STAT3 mutations in large granular lymphocyte leukemia. Study-level findings and limits: At least one immunodominant TCR beta clonotype appeared in every T-cell large granular lymphocyte leukemia patient. All newly emerging clones after therapy were STAT3 wild type. In several patients, dominant TCR clone burden exceeded STAT3 mutant burden, suggesting STAT3 mutation arose secondarily. Clonal expansion was inferred from other time points because no sample existed at each clone's first appearance.

The chain combines TRBV5-1 with TRBJ2-2; TRBD1 matches 7 bases. Sequencing input: peripheral blood mononuclear cells. The receptor was derived from a man in his 60s with T-cell large granular lymphocyte leukemia. Some clones in this sample may be carry-over from other donors' samples. CDR3 protein: CASSPGTVNTGELFF. CDR3 nucleotides: TGCGCCAGCAGCCCGGGGACAGTGAACACCGGGGAGCTGTTTTTT.